The 2 T cell receptor beta chains below come from one sample, sequenced in a study of T cell clonotyping in hematopoietic cell transplantation. The data were produced by immunoSEQ multiplex PCR, yet TCRdb's version contains in-frame clones alone and is incomplete. The data hold some 76,000 clones, with approximately 95% observed a single time. Time point: recipient sample about 28 days before transplant, after cytoreduction. The sequences come from peripheral blood mononuclear cells, collected before stem cell transplant. The receptors here all came from a woman aged 50 to 65 with acute myeloid leukemia. Some clones in this sample may be carry-over from other donors' samples.

About this clone itself: The sample carries other DNA sequences with the same CDR3. The V gene is TRBV10-3, the J gene TRBJ1-5; D possibly corresponds to TRBD1 (5 bases). The CDR3 sequence is 14 residues long. V shed 3 bases and J shed 1 base, with 7 bases lying between them. The germline V gene encodes CDR1 ENHRY and CDR2 SYGVKD. In nucleotides, the CDR3 is TGTGCCATCAGTGAAGGGGCAAGCAATCAGCCCCAGCATTTT. Translated: CAISEGASNQPQHF.

V and J are TRBV19 and TRBJ1-5, with unresolved D. The V end was cut by 1 base, the J end by 6 bases, with 7 bases between. This CDR3 is built from 13 residues. The V gene's germline CDR1 is LNHDA and CDR2 SQIVND (reference sequence). CDR3: CASSIAEGQPQHF. The CDR3 bases are TGTGCCAGTAGTATAGCTGAGGGTCAGCCCCAGCATTTT.